Sequencing of this T cell receptor beta chain was carried out in a study of CD8+ T cells in alopecia areata. For this clone: No antigen is known for it.

Study conclusions and caveats: Sequencing of scalp tissue also captures the resident alphabeta T cells of normal skin. Affected lesional scalp, above all in alopecia totalis/universalis, was more clonal than normal scalp.

The CDR3 is 14 amino acids. With V trimmed by 5 bases and J by 0 bases, 3 bases remained unmatched. CDR1 and CDR2 (germline): MNHEY, SMNVEV (reference sequence). Reverse transcribed after extraction, RNA yielded cDNA as the sequencing template. This table comes from immunoSEQ multiplex PCR, and its TCRdb copy is limited to in-frame clones, with some not included. The data contain around 150,000 clones, 62% of them seen just once; the ten biggest clones take up 36%. This TCR was sampled from a human donor in good health. The gene calls are TRBV27 and TRBJ2-7; 8 nucleotides agree with TRBD1. The sample comprised CD8+ T cells sorted from blood. In nucleotides, the CDR3 is TGTGCCAGCAGTACGGACAGGGTCTCCTACGAGCAGTACTTC. Translated: CASSTDRVSYEQYF.